The 14 T cell receptor beta chains presented below share a single source sample, sequenced in a study of cytomegalovirus exposure and HLA in healthy donors. The primer mix had 60 Vbeta and 13 Jbeta primers. Sequencing used immunoSEQ multiplex PCR; TCRdb keeps in-frame clones, though not all of them. This repertoire shows hundreds of thousands of clones, around 80% found once; its top ten account for 2.9%. The sequencing input was PBMCs. These receptors all come from a man aged 30-40 years in good health and CMV-seronegative.

The chain is built from TRBV14 and TRBJ2-3; 14 nucleotides align to TRBD2. CDR3 size: 18 residues. V shed 1 base and J 3 bases; nucleotides not matched to a gene: 6. The germline CDR1 and CDR2 sequences are SGHDN and FVKESK. The CDR3 nucleotides are TGTGCCAGCAGCCAAGGGGGGACTAGCGGGGGAGGGACAGATACGCAGTATTTT. This codes for CASSQGGTSGGGTDTQYF.

This chain links TRBV7-9 with TRBJ2-5; no clear D. V was cut by 5 bases and J by 5 bases, with 9 bases left in between. The CDR3 length is 12 residues. Germline V gene lookup returns CDR1 SEHNR and CDR2 FQNEAQ (reference sequence). This CDR3 reads CASSASRETQYF. The DNA for the CDR3 is TGTGCCAGCAGCGCGAGCCGTGAGACCCAGTACTTC. The full variable domain, with the rest looked up from reference TRBV7-9 and TRBJ2-5, is DTGVSQNPRHKITKRGQNVTFRCDPISEHNRLYWYRQTLGQGPEFLTYFQNEAQLEKSRLLSDRFSAERPKGSFSTLEIQRTEQGDSAMYLCASSASRETQYFGPGTRLLVL.

The chain couples TRBV18 to TRBJ2-2; 7 nucleotides line up with TRBD1. This CDR3 region has 16 residues. J gave up 4 bases and V 5 bases, and 10 bases lay outside the gene matches. The germline CDR1 and CDR2 sequences are KGHSH and LQKENI. The CDR3 coding sequence is TGTGCCAGCTCAGGATCGGACAGGCTCCTCACCGGGGAGCTGTTTTTT. Protein product: CASSGSDRLLTGELFF.

The V and J genes are TRBV6-7 and TRBJ2-5; 9 bases fit TRBD2. TRBV6-7 is designated an ORF whose function remains uncertain. There are 19 residues in the CDR3. V shed 0 bases, J shed 1 base, and the junction held 12 bases outside the gene matches. In nucleotides, the CDR3 is TGTGCCAGCAGTTACTCGATTAAAGAGCTAGCGGGGAGCCAAGAGACCCAGTACTTC. Its translation is CASSYSIKELAGSQETQYF.

The chain uses TRBV4-1 and TRBJ2-7; the D is unclear. The V gene lost 2 bases and the J gene lost 10 bases, with 12 bases spanning the gap. The CDR3 is 12 amino acids. The germline CDR1 and CDR2 sequences are MGHRA and YSYEKL. The CDR3 here is CASSQSPGNQYF. CDR3 nucleotides: TGCGCCAGCAGCCAATCCCCGGGTAACCAGTACTTC.

The gene calls are TRBV6-5 and TRBJ1-5, with 7 nucleotides matching TRBD1. Germline CDR1 and CDR2: MNHEY and SVGAGI. The ends lost 5 bases at V and 7 bases at J; junction bases unmatched: 11. CDR3 length: 15 residues. CDR3 residues: CASSPDRGHRQPQHF. DNA for the CDR3: TGTGCCAGCAGTCCCGATAGGGGGCATAGGCAGCCCCAGCATTTT.

V is TRBV10-3 and J is TRBJ1-6; perhaps TRBD1 as D (5 bases). V was trimmed by 8 bases and J by 7 bases, leaving 12 bases between them. In germline, CDR1 is ENHRY, CDR2 SYGVKD. The CDR3 has 13 residues. CDR3 DNA: TGTGCCATCGAACAGGACCTGAATTCACCCCTCCACTTT. This encodes CAIEQDLNSPLHF.

This clone has a single count. This same CDR3 is encoded by further DNA sequences in the sample. CDR3 in DNA: TGTGCCAGCAGTTCCACCTACGAGCAGTACTTC. Protein: CASSSTYEQYF. V is TRBV7-9 and J is TRBJ2-7; D is unclear. V gave up 6 bases and J gave up 2 bases, with 5 bases separating them. The CDR3 runs to 11 residues. The germline V gene has CDR1 SEHNR and CDR2 FQNEAQ (reference sequence).

This clone was seen more than once but under ten times. The genes are TRBV29-1 and TRBJ2-2; 11 bases line up with TRBD1. This CDR3 region has 17 residues. After removal of 5 bases from V and 4 bases from J, the junction contained 12 bases not matched to a gene. Germline lookup yields CDR1 SQVTM and CDR2 ANQGSEA. The CDR3 DNA follows: TGCAGCGTTATCTCTACCGGGACAGGGGGAGGCACCGGGGAGCTGTTTTTT. Protein product: CSVISTGTGGGTGELFF.

The chain recombines TRBV19 with TRBJ2-7; 14 bases are shared with TRBD2. Germline V gene lookup returns CDR1 LNHDA and CDR2 SQIVND (reference sequence). The CDR3 sequence is 19 residues long. J gave up 0 bases and V 5 bases, and 12 bases lay outside the gene matches. In DNA form, the CDR3 reads TGTGCCAGTAGTGCGCGGACTAGCGGGGGGTCGGTAAGCTCCTACGAGCAGTACTTC. Protein: CASSARTSGGSVSSYEQYF.

The V gene is TRBV6-1, the J gene TRBJ2-2; TRBD2 matches 7 bases. The CDR3 runs 15 residues. From germline, CDR1 is MNHNS and CDR2 SASEGT. V shed 6 bases and J 5 bases; nucleotides not matched to a gene: 9. The CDR3 loop is CASRPGTTKTGELFF. The CDR3 nucleotides are TGTGCCAGCAGGCCCGGGACTACCAAAACCGGGGAGCTGTTTTTT.

This clone appeared once. The genes are TRBV4-2 and TRBJ2-2; no clear D. Germline CDR1 is LGHNA and CDR2 is YNFKEQ. Trimming pared 0 bases from V and 2 bases from J, leaving 10 bases between. The CDR3 is 16 amino acids. Here the CDR3 reads CASSQDPRQNTGELFF. CDR3 DNA: TGTGCCAGCAGCCAAGACCCCAGACAAAACACCGGGGAGCTGTTTTTT.

The chain joins TRBV19 to TRBJ1-5, with TRBD1 matching over 9 bases. CDR1 LNHDA and CDR2 SQIVND come from the germline V gene (reference sequence). This CDR3 comprises 15 residues. The trim removed 6 bases at V and 1 base at J, leaving 4 bases unmatched. The CDR3 DNA sequence: TGTGCCAGTAGGGGACAGGGCGTAAGCAATCAGCCCCAGCATTTT. Translated: CASRGQGVSNQPQHF.

The V call is TRBV2, the J call TRBJ1-2; TRBD1 is a possible D gene (5 bases). The ends were cut back, 6 bases at V and 8 bases at J, with 19 bases in the middle. CDR1 SNHLY and CDR2 FYNNEI come from the germline V gene. This CDR3 has 14 amino acids. For the CDR3, the DNA is TGTGCCAGCAGCTTCGACAGCGCTCTATCAGGCTACACCTTC. It is translated as CASSFDSALSGYTF.